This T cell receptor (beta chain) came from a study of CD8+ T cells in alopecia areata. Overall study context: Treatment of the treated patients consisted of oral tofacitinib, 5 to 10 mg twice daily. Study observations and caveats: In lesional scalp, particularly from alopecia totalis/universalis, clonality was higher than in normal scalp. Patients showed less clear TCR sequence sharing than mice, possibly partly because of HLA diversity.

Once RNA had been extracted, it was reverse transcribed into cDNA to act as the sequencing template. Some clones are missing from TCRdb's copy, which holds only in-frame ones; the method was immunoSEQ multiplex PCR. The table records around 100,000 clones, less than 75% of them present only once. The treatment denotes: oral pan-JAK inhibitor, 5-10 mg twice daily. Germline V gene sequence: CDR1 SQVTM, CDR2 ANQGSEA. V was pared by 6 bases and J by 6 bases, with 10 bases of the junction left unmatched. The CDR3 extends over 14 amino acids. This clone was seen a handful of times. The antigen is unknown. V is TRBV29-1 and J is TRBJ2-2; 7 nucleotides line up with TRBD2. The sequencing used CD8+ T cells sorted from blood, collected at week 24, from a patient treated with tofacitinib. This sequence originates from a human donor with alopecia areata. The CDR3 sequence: CSVPEGGEAGELFF. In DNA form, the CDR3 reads TGCAGCGTCCCTGAGGGAGGGGAGGCCGGGGAGCTGTTTTTT.